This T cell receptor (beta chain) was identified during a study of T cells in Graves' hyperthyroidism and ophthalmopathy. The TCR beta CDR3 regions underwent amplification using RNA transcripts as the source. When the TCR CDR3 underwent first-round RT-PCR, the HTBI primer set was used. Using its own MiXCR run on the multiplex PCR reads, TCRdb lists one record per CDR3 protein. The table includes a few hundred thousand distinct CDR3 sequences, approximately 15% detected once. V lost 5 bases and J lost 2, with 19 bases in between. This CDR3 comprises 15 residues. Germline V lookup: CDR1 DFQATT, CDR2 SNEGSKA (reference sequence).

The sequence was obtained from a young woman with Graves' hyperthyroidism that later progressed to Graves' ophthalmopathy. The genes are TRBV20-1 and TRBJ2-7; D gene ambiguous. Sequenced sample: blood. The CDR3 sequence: CSAATRAINTYEQYF. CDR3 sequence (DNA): TGCAGTGCTGCCACAAGGGCAATAAATACCTACGAGCAGTACTTC.